This record concerns one T cell receptor (beta chain) sequence. Its antigen is undetermined. The data belong to a study of T cell responses to AZD1222 COVID-19 vaccine. Using immunoSEQ multiplex PCR, the repertoire was profiled, and TCRdb retains in-frame clones only, with some absent. Here the sample spans tens of thousands of clones, around nine tenths being singletons. The CDR3 sequence is 13 residues long. Germline CDR1 and CDR2: SEHNR and FQNEAQ (reference sequence). The germline V and J ends were trimmed by 3 bases and 6 bases, with 9 bases remaining between them. Pooled in the analysis were second doses at about 4 or about 12 weeks. Study findings and constraints: Only a handful of individuals given AZD1222 were seropositive at baseline.

The clonotype originates from an adult who received the AZD1222 COVID-19 vaccine. This chain links TRBV7-9 with TRBJ2-1; no clear D. Sample: peripheral blood, taken 28 days after the second AZD1222 dose. The CDR3 bases are TGTGCCAGCAGCTTGGTGGGTCTCAATGAGCAGTTCTTC. This encodes CASSLVGLNEQFF.